This T cell receptor (beta chain) emerged from a study of radiotherapy plus CTLA-4 blockade in lung cancer. Study-level information: In under 20% of patients, objective responses were seen; roughly 30% had disease control. Study-wide results and caveats: Reported findings show early blood T cell clone dynamics, with interferon-beta, best predicted response. TCR clones originating in tumors grew in number in blood after radiotherapy plus ipilimumab.

The study gave focal radiation plus ipilimumab CTLA-4 blockade to patients with chemo-refractory metastatic non-small-cell lung cancer. Concerning this clone itself: The antigen is unknown.

The table came from immunoSEQ multiplex PCR; TCRdb's copy has only in-frame clones and leaves some out. The repertoire consists of tens of thousands of clones, with approximately 76% occurring once and the leading ten covering more than 9.5%. The sequences come from peripheral blood, collected from a patient treated with radiotherapy plus ipilimumab. The receptor was isolated from a human donor with non-small cell lung cancer who had stable disease on radiotherapy plus ipilimumab.

Written as DNA, the CDR3 is TGTGCCAGCAGTCCGCAGGACAGGAACTATGGCTACACCTTC. It specifies CASSPQDRNYGYTF. The rearrangement joins TRBV6-5 to TRBJ1-2, with 7 positions matching TRBD1. The CDR3 runs to 14 residues. The germline CDR1 and CDR2 sequences are MNHEY and SVGAGI. J gave up 2 bases and V 5 bases, and 5 bases lay outside the gene matches.